What follows describes a single T cell receptor (beta chain). CDR3 length equals 15 residues. Trimming took off 1 base at V and 4 bases at J, with 11 bases between the two ends. Germline lookup yields CDR1 LNHDA and CDR2 SQIVND (reference sequence). Time point noted: baseline, week 1 (first vaccination visit). Treatment noted: pre-vaccination baseline after standard-of-care therapy. Here immunoSEQ multiplex PCR was the method, and the copy in TCRdb shows in-frame clones only, minus some. The table records tens of thousands of clones, approximately 81% of them present only once. The sample comes from a study of a mutant IDH1 vaccine in newly diagnosed glioma. Turning to the study itself: Earlier care involved radiotherapy, temozolomide, or both, and the majority received both.

The clonotype comes from a man aged 18-30 years with glioma. The sequenced sample was PBMCs, obtained from a glioma patient treated with radiotherapy, temozolomide or both. The chain links TRBV19 to TRBJ1-5; D not certain. The DNA of the CDR3 is TGTGCCAGTAGTATAGCATGGACGGAAAATCAGCCCCAGCATTTT. It is translated as CASSIAWTENQPQHF.